The 30 T cell receptor beta chains listed next were all sequenced from one sample in a study of Ad26.COV2.S vaccination and SARS-CoV-2 variants. The assay was immunoSEQ multiplex PCR, and TCRdb's table has in-frame clones only and misses some. Of roughly 100,000 clones in the sample, around three quarters were seen once. The sample was peripheral blood, taken after recovery from COVID-19. The receptors come from a human donor who had recovered from COVID-19.

This sequence joins TRBV10-2 and TRBJ1-6; unclear D gene. The CDR3 is 14 residues long. Trimming removed 8 bases at V and 7 bases at J, with 15 bases between. Germline V gene sequence: CDR1 WSHSY, CDR2 SAAADI. CDR3 protein: CASSLDGSNSPLHF. The CDR3, as DNA: TGCGCCAGCTCTCTAGACGGGTCAAATTCACCCCTCCACTTT.

V is TRBV28 and J is TRBJ2-3, with 9 bases aligning to TRBD1. Germline V CDR1 and CDR2: MDHEN, SYDVKM. V was clipped by 5 bases and J by 4 bases; unmatched bases: 13. The CDR3 is made up of 17 amino acids. CDR3 residues: CASSRQGTGIWSDTQYF. For the CDR3, the DNA is TGTGCCAGCAGTCGGCAGGGGACAGGGATTTGGTCAGATACGCAGTATTTT.

The chain links TRBV2 to TRBJ2-3; D gene ambiguous. The CDR3 spans 14 residues. From germline, CDR1 is SNHLY and CDR2 FYNNEI. V lost 6 bases to trimming and J lost 0 bases, with 10 bases between them. The CDR3 protein is CASRATASTDTQYF. The CDR3 DNA is TGTGCCAGCAGGGCTACAGCGAGCACAGATACGCAGTATTTT. Variable domain in full (rest from reference TRBV2 and TRBJ2-3): EPEVTQTPSHQVTQMGQEVILRCVPISNHLYFYWYRQILGQKVEFLVSFYNNEISEKSEIFDDQFSVERPDGSNFTLKIRSTKLEDSAMYFCASRATASTDTQYFGPGTRLTVL.

The chain links TRBV7-9 to TRBJ2-7, with 8 bases aligning to TRBD1. This CDR3 contains 15 residues. The trim removed 5 bases at V and 1 base at J, leaving 7 bases unmatched. Germline V gene lookup returns CDR1 SEHNR and CDR2 FQNEAQ (reference sequence). CDR3 nucleotide sequence: TGTGCCAGCAGCCGTCACAGGGGGACTTCCTACGAGCAGTACTTC. Amino acids: CASSRHRGTSYEQYF.

CDR3 nucleotides: TGTGCCAGCAGTCTAAACGGGGACAGCTATGGCTACACCTTC. Translating gives CASSLNGDSYGYTF. The V call is TRBV6-5, the J call TRBJ1-2; 7 positions match TRBD1. With 5 bases clipped from V and 4 bases from J, the junction kept 7 bases outside the gene matches. This CDR3 is built from 14 residues. The germline gives CDR1 MNHEY, CDR2 SVGAGI.

This chain joins TRBV29-1 and TRBJ2-3, with D possibly matching TRBD2 (5 bases). Germline V gives CDR1 SQVTM, CDR2 ANQGSEA. This CDR3 contains 12 residues. Trimming took off 8 bases at V and 2 bases at J, with 11 bases between the two ends. Here the CDR3 DNA reads TGCAGCAAACGAGGGAACACAGATACGCAGTATTTT. Encoded protein: CSKRGNTDTQYF.

V gene TRBV14 combines with J gene TRBJ1-1; 8 bases align to TRBD1. Trimming cost V 5 bases and J 0 bases; bases outside gene matches: 5. CDR3 size: 15 residues. In germline, CDR1 is SGHDN, CDR2 FVKESK. CDR3 sequence reads: CASSEGQGMNTEAFF. CDR3 coding DNA: TGTGCCAGCAGCGAAGGACAGGGTATGAACACTGAAGCTTTCTTT.

A few counts support this clone. The chain joins TRBV19 to TRBJ1-2; D call uncertain. Trimming left V 7 bases short and J 10 bases short, with 4 bases between. CDR1 is LNHDA and CDR2 is SQIVND in the germline V gene (reference sequence). The CDR3 loop spans 8 amino acids. The chain's CDR3 is CASTDYTF. DNA for the CDR3: TGTGCCAGTACGGACTACACCTTC.

This chain connects TRBV3-1 (or the pseudogene TRBV3-2) to TRBJ2-2, with 8 nucleotides matching TRBD1. Germline-derived CDR1 and CDR2 are LGHDT and YNNKEL (reference sequence). This CDR3 has 15 amino acids. With V trimmed by 1 base and J by 6 bases, 4 bases remained unmatched. In nucleotides, the CDR3 is TGTGCCAGCAGCCAAGGGACAGGGATGTCCGGGGAGCTGTTTTTT. Amino acid sequence: CASSQGTGMSGELFF.

This clone has more than one count but fewer than ten. The chain joins TRBV5-4 to TRBJ1-2; D call uncertain. The CDR3 is 14 amino acids. CDR1 is SGHNT, CDR2 YYREEE, per germline (reference sequence). V was trimmed by 0 bases and J by 4 bases, leaving 10 bases between them. As DNA, the CDR3 is TGTGCCAGCAGCTTGGATGGAGGATTCTATGGCTACACCTTC. This sequence encodes CASSLDGGFYGYTF.

The chain links TRBV27 to TRBJ2-3; tentative D call: TRBD2 (5 bases). Germline CDR1 is MNHEY and CDR2 is SMNVEV (reference sequence). The CDR3 contains 13 residues. V was trimmed by 4 bases and J by 6 bases, leaving 11 bases between them. This CDR3 is CASSSTNSDTQYF. CDR3 DNA sequence: TGTGCCAGCAGTTCGACTAACAGCGATACGCAGTATTTT.

J is TRBJ2-7 and V is TRBV28; D might be TRBD1 or TRBD2, each matching 6 bases. V lost 2 bases to trimming and J lost 5 bases, with 13 bases between them. Germline lookup yields CDR1 MDHEN and CDR2 SYDVKM. The CDR3 is 14 residues long. CDR3 DNA: TGTGCCAGCAGTTTAGGGGGGCAGGGGCACGAGCAGTACTTC. The encoded protein is CASSLGGQGHEQYF. Using reference TRBV28 and TRBJ2-7 for the parts outside the CDR3, the full variable domain is DVKVTQSSRYLVKRTGEKVFLECVQDMDHENMFWYRQDPGLGLRLIYFSYDVKMKEKGDIPEGYSVSREKKERFSLILESASTNQTSMYLCASSLGGQGHEQYFGPGTRLTVT.

This clone showed up just once. This chain links TRBV3-1 (or the pseudogene TRBV3-2) with TRBJ2-1, with TRBD2 matching over 7 bases. After removal of 4 bases from V and 3 bases from J, the junction contained 12 bases not matched to a gene. Germline V CDR1 and CDR2: LGHDT, YNNKEL (reference sequence). This CDR3 region has 17 residues. CDR3 residues: CASSLRLTSVDYNEQFF. CDR3 DNA sequence: TGTGCCAGCAGCCTCCGCCTTACTAGCGTGGACTACAATGAGCAGTTCTTC.

V usage is TRBV28 and J usage is TRBJ2-7; unclear D gene. Germline CDR1 reads MDHEN; CDR2 reads SYDVKM. The V gene lost 4 bases and the J gene lost 7 bases, with 26 bases spanning the gap. The CDR3 is 17 residues long. CDR3 DNA sequence: TGTGCCAGCAGTTCCTCTCCCCTGCAGCGTGGGTCATGGGAGCAGTACTTC. Its translation is CASSSSPLQRGSWEQYF.

The chain links TRBV30 to TRBJ1-5; no reliable D call. This CDR3 has 13 amino acids. With 2 bases removed from V and 4 bases from J, the gap between germline ends came to 9 bases. Germline loops: CDR1 GTSNPN, CDR2 SVGIG (reference sequence). The CDR3 DNA sequence: TGTGCCTGGAGTCTCGGAGGGAATCAGCCCCAGCATTTT. Amino acids: CAWSLGGNQPQHF.

This chain connects TRBV23-1 to TRBJ2-7; 7 bases are shared with TRBD1. TRBV23-1 is sorted into the ORF group, with uncertain function. Trimming took 4 bases from V and 3 from J; bases not matched to a gene: 9. This CDR3 region has 15 residues. Here the CDR3 DNA reads TGCGCCAGCAGTCCCCTCGACAGGGAGCGCTACGAGCAGTACTTC. This codes for CASSPLDRERYEQYF.

V is TRBV10-1 and J is TRBJ2-3; either TRBD1 or TRBD2 may fit D (5 bases each). Deletions cut 6 bases from V and 2 bases from J, with 9 bases between. This CDR3 has 13 amino acids. In germline, CDR1 is WNHNN, CDR2 SYGVQD (reference sequence). CDR3 in amino acids: CASSGANTDTQYF. The CDR3 DNA reads as TGCGCCAGCAGCGGGGCTAACACAGATACGCAGTATTTT.

V gene TRBV4-1 combines with J gene TRBJ1-1; 9 bases align to TRBD1. V dropped 3 bases and J dropped 5; count of bases not matched to a gene: 7. This CDR3 spans 15 amino acids. CDR1 MGHRA and CDR2 YSYEKL come from the germline V gene. The CDR3, as DNA: TGCGCCAGCAGCCAGGACAGGGGAAGTAGGACTGAAGCTTTCTTT. Its protein product is CASSQDRGSRTEAFF.

This chain connects TRBV4-2 to TRBJ2-5; 9 positions match TRBD2. V dropped 11 bases and J dropped 4; count of bases not matched to a gene: 20. The CDR3 consists of 17 residues. Germline V lookup: CDR1 LGHNA, CDR2 YNFKEQ. The CDR3 is CARRDRGRGGRSETQYF. CDR3 DNA: TGTGCCCGCCGCGACCGGGGGCGGGGGGGCCGTTCAGAGACCCAGTACTTC.

At least ten counts were recorded for this clone. This rearrangement joins TRBV30 to TRBJ2-3, with D unresolved. Germline values: CDR1 GTSNPN, CDR2 SVGIG (reference sequence). The CDR3 sequence is 17 residues long. V lost 1 base and J 0 bases, leaving 17 bases between the germline ends. The DNA for the CDR3 is TGTGCCTGGAGTGGGTACCCCCCCCTACTTAGCACAGATACGCAGTATTTT. Encoded protein: CAWSGYPPLLSTDTQYF. Full variable domain (rest looked up from reference TRBV30 and TRBJ2-3): SQTIHQWPATLVQPVGSPLSLECTVEGTSNPNLYWYRQAAGRGLQLLFYSVGIGQISSEVPQNLSASRPQDRQFILSSKKLLLSDSGFYLCAWSGYPPLLSTDTQYFGPGTRLTVL.

The table lists this clone with a count of one. The chain links TRBV30 to TRBJ1-4; 7 nucleotides match TRBD1. The V and J ends lost 2 bases and 7 bases, in that order; junction bases with no gene match: 10. This CDR3 contains 15 residues. Germline V lookup: CDR1 GTSNPN, CDR2 SVGIG (reference sequence). The CDR3 region is CAWSWSRGWAEKLFF. CDR3 bases: TGTGCCTGGAGTTGGAGCAGGGGGTGGGCTGAAAAACTGTTTTTT.

This clone was found a few times. This chain uses TRBV4-2 with TRBJ2-3; D may be TRBD1 or TRBD2 (6 bases each). The germline V gene encodes CDR1 LGHNA and CDR2 YNFKEQ. Trimming took off 5 bases at V and 1 base at J, with 19 bases between the two ends. CDR3 length equals 17 residues. CDR3 in amino acids: CASSYIRGRLGTDTQYF. As DNA, the CDR3 is TGTGCCAGCAGCTATATCCGGGGGCGCCTAGGCACAGATACGCAGTATTTT.

The chain has TRBV15 and TRBJ2-7, with D tentatively TRBD2 (6 bases). The CDR3 runs 14 residues. CDR1 and CDR2 from the germline V gene are LNHNV and YYDKDF (reference sequence). Trimming removed 1 base from V and 7 bases from J, with 14 bases in between. In DNA, the CDR3 is TGTGCCACCAGCAGAGGTGTCAGGGAGGCTGAGCAGTACTTC. It yields the protein CATSRGVREAEQYF.

This clone has a single count. J is TRBJ1-4 and V is TRBV2; D possibly corresponds to TRBD1 (6 bases). V lost 6 bases and J lost 7, with 15 bases in between. There are 14 residues in the CDR3. Germline-derived CDR1 and CDR2 are SNHLY and FYNNEI. CDR3 coding DNA: TGTGCCAGCAGACAACAGGGAGGAGTTGAAAAACTGTTTTTT. This sequence encodes CASRQQGGVEKLFF.

This clone appeared a few times. Here the CDR3 DNA reads TGTGCCTGGAGCGCCCCCCGGGCGCAACGCTACAATGAGCAGTTCTTC. Translated, it gives CAWSAPRAQRYNEQFF. V is TRBV30 and J is TRBJ2-1; no clear D gene. This CDR3 is 16 amino acids long. Germline V CDR1 and CDR2: GTSNPN, SVGIG (reference sequence). Trimming removed 3 bases at V and 3 bases at J, with 18 bases between.

V usage is TRBV28 and J usage is TRBJ2-4; 9 nucleotides match TRBD2. The CDR3 totals 12 residues. V was clipped by 5 bases and J by 16 bases; unmatched bases: 9. Germline CDR1 and CDR2: MDHEN and SYDVKM. The CDR3 here is CASSIPGLATYF. CDR3 DNA sequence: TGTGCCAGCAGTATACCAGGACTAGCGACCTACTTC.

This clone showed up just once. V gene TRBV7-2 combines with J gene TRBJ2-7; D is unresolved. V lost 1 base to trimming and J lost 4 bases, with 11 bases between them. The CDR3 runs 14 residues. The germline CDR1 and CDR2 sequences are SGHTA and FQGNSA. The CDR3 loop is CASSLVQSVYEQYF. The CDR3 DNA sequence: TGTGCCAGCAGCTTAGTTCAGTCAGTTTACGAGCAGTACTTC.

This chain connects TRBV5-1 to TRBJ2-2, with a weak D call TRBD2 (6 bases). Germline V gives CDR1 SGHRS, CDR2 YFSETQ. Trimming stripped 1 base from V and 4 bases from J, with 14 bases between. The CDR3 totals 16 residues. In nucleotides, the CDR3 is TGCGCCAGCAGCTTGACGGGGGAAGGAAGCACCGGGGAGCTGTTTTTT. It yields the protein CASSLTGEGSTGELFF.

The CDR3, as DNA: TGTGCCAGCAGTCCCGGGGGAAGAGATAGCAATCAGCCCCAGCATTTT. It is translated as CASSPGGRDSNQPQHF. This chain uses TRBV28 with TRBJ1-5, with D perhaps matching TRBD1 (5 bases). Looked up from germline, CDR1 is MDHEN and CDR2 is SYDVKM. The CDR3 is made up of 16 amino acids. V gave up 5 bases and J gave up 0 bases, with 14 bases separating them. The whole variable domain, remainder taken from reference TRBV28 and TRBJ1-5, is DVKVTQSSRYLVKRTGEKVFLECVQDMDHENMFWYRQDPGLGLRLIYFSYDVKMKEKGDIPEGYSVSREKKERFSLILESASTNQTSMYLCASSPGGRDSNQPQHFGDGTRLSIL.

This sequence joins TRBV7-2 and TRBJ2-5; 8 bases fit TRBD2. CDR1 and CDR2 (germline): SGHTA, FQGNSA. Trimming cost V 7 bases and J 2 bases; bases outside gene matches: 9. This CDR3 contains 15 residues. CDR3 nucleotides: TGTGCCAGCATGGCGGGGGGCCTTCGTCAAGAGACCCAGTACTTC. Amino acid sequence: CASMAGGLRQETQYF.